This record looks at one T cell receptor beta chain sequence and its context. This record comes from a study of blood T cell repertoires in COVID-19. Study as a whole: Italy, Spain and the United States were the sources of the convalescent and acute COVID-19 samples. The cDNA or gDNA used as material had been derived from T cells, B-cell-depleted T cells, or PBMCs.

Trimming cost V 3 bases and J 10 bases, with 12 bases left between them. This CDR3 contains 12 residues. Germline loops: CDR1 SEHNR, CDR2 FQNEAQ (reference sequence). Source study methods: Reference gene primer amplification gave estimated nucleated cell counts. Assay used: immunoSEQ multiplex PCR; TCRdb lists only in-frame clones, some missing. The V and J calls and the clone size are those of that table, but D and trimming were determined from the DNA. The table shows tens of thousands of clones, with about three quarters occurring only once. The rearrangement joins TRBV7-9 to TRBJ1-1; possible D gene TRBD1, 5 bases. The sample comprised peripheral blood. The sequence was collected from a human donor in a cohort sampled during active COVID-19. The CDR3 DNA sequence: TGTGCCAGCAGCTTGGGGGGATTGGGAGCTTTCTTT. Translated, it gives CASSLGGLGAFF. The entire variable domain, with the rest obtained from reference TRBV7-9 and TRBJ1-1, is as follows: DTGVSQNPRHKITKRGQNVTFRCDPISEHNRLYWYRQTLGQGPEFLTYFQNEAQLEKSRLLSDRFSAERPKGSFSTLEIQRTEQGDSAMYLCASSLGGLGAFFGQGTRLTVV.